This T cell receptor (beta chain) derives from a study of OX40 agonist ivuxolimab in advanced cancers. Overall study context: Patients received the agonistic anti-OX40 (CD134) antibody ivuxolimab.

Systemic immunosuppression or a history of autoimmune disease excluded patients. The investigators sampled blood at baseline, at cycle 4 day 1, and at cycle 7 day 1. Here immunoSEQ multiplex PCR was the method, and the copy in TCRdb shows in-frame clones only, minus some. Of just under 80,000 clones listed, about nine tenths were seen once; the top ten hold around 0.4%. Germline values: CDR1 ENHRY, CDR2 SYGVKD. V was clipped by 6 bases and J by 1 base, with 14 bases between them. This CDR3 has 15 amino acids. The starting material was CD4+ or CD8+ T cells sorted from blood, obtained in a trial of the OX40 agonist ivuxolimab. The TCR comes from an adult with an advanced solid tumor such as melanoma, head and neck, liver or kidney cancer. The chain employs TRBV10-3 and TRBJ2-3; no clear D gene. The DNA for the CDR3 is TGTGCCATCAGCGAGCCGTACGGACGCACAGATACGCAGTATTTT. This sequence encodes CAISEPYGRTDTQYF.